This TCR beta chain appears in the sequencing data of a study of regulatory T cells in long-lasting Graves disease. Broader study findings: Small sample size may have lowered accuracy.

The time point: persistent/refractory GD, antithyroid drugs over 5 years with positive TRAb. Following extraction of RNA from PBMCs, that RNA was used to make the TCR library. J was trimmed by 2 bases and V by 6 bases; bases with no gene match: 13. CDR3 length: 16 amino acids. From germline, CDR1 is SGHDT and CDR2 YYEEEE. On this clonotype itself: The antigen is unknown.

To make TCR beta libraries, researchers used iRepertoire HTBI primers and Arm-PCR of CDR3 regions. A single record per CDR3 protein comes from TCRdb applying MiXCR to the multiplex PCR reads. The repertoire holds under 500,000 distinct CDR3 sequences, under 25% seen once, with approximately 8% in the top ten. This specimen consisted of peripheral blood mononuclear cells (PBMCs), obtained when the disease was refractory, from a patient treated with antithyroid drugs. V and J are TRBV5-6 and TRBJ2-5; 7 positions agree with TRBD2. The sequence came from a female donor with Graves disease. CDR3 sequence: CASTGGTRTLQETQYF. CDR3 in DNA: TGTGCCAGCACCGGGGGGACCAGGACACTTCAAGAGACCCAGTACTTC.